This T cell receptor beta chain derives from a study of spatial heterogeneity in lung cancer. This clonotype showed up many times. TCRdb independently ran MiXCR on the 5' RACE reads; one entry per CDR3 protein. The data hold roughly 110,000 distinct CDR3 sequences, with 10% to 14% observed a single time. The CDR3 is 15 residues long. V shed 5 bases and J shed 1 base, with 14 bases lying between them. Germline CDR1 DFQATT, CDR2 SNEGSKA (reference sequence). The time point was: blood at routine non-recurrence follow-up after resection. This sequence originates from a female donor with early-stage non-small cell lung cancer. V and J are TRBV20-1 and TRBJ2-2, with D possibly TRBD2 on 5 matching bases. This sample comprised PBMCs, obtained at follow-up. The CDR3 DNA sequence: TGCAGTGCTCAGTTAGGAGGCAGGAACACCGGGGAGCTGTTTTTT. It codes for CSAQLGGRNTGELFF.